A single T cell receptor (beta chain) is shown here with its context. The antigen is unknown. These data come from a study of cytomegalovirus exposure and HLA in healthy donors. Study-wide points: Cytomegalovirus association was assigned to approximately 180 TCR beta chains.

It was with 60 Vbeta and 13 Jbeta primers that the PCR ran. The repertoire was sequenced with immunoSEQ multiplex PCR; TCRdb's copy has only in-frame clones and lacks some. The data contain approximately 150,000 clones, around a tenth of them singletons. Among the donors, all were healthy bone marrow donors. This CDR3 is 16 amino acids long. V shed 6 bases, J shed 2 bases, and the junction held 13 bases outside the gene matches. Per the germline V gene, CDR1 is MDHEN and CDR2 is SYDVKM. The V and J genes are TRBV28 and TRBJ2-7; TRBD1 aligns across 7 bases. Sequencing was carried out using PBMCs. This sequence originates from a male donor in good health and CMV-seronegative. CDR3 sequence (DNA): TGTGCCAGCAGCTTTACCGCCAGACAGGGACCCTACGAGCAGTACTTC. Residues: CASSFTARQGPYEQYF.